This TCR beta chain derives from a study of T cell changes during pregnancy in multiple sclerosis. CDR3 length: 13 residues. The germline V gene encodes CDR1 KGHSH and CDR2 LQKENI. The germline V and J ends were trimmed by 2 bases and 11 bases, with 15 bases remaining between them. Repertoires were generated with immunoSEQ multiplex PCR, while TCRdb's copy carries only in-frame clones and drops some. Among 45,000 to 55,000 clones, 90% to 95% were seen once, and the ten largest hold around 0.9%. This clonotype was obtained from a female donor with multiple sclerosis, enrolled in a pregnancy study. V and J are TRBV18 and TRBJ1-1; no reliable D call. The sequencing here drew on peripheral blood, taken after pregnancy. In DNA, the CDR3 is TGTGCCAGCTCACCAGTCTACCCTTCCGAGGCTTTCTTT. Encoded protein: CASSPVYPSEAFF. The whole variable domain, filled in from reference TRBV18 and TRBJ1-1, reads NAGVMQNPRHLVRRRGQEARLRCSPMKGHSHVYWYRQLPEEGLKFMVYLQKENIIDESGMPKERFSAEFPKEGPSILRIQQVVRGDSAAYFCASSPVYPSEAFFGQGTRLTVV.